A selection of T cell receptor beta chains follows, all from one sample in a study of blood T cell repertoires in COVID-19. Profiled with immunoSEQ multiplex PCR; TCRdb holds only in-frame clones, not every one. The sample yields some 340,000 clones, roughly 90% seen once. The sequencing input was PBMCs or T cells enriched from blood (not recorded which). All receptors derive from a woman aged 25 to 39 who had been exposed to COVID-19. Both conserved end residues are part of each CDR3. Each record gives: V gene, clone size, D gene, J gene, CDR3 DNA, CDR3 protein. A D gene is named only where the DNA matches it firmly. Expanded clones are given a class, and other clones once, few, many or no size at all.

v_call: TRBV24-1
clone_size: -
d_call: -
j_call: TRBJ1-1
cdr3_nt: TGTGCCACCAGTGGGGGCTCAATGACTGAAGCTTTCTTT
cdr3_aa: CATSGGSMTEAFF

v_call: TRBV29-1
clone_size: -
d_call: -
j_call: TRBJ1-6
cdr3_nt: TGCAGCGCATCTGAGGGACAATTGAATTCACCCCTCCACTTT
cdr3_aa: CSASEGQLNSPLHF

v_call: TRBV3-1/TRBV3-2
clone_size: -
d_call: -
j_call: TRBJ1-1
cdr3_nt: TGTGCCAGCAGCGATTCCGGGGCTGAAGCTTTCTTT
cdr3_aa: CASSDSGAEAFF

v_call: TRBV4-1
clone_size: -
d_call: TRBD1
j_call: TRBJ1-2
cdr3_nt: TGCGCCAGCAGCCACCCGGGACAGGGATCCGATGGCTACACCTTC
cdr3_aa: CASSHPGQGSDGYTF

v_call: TRBV5-1
clone_size: -
d_call: -
j_call: TRBJ2-7
cdr3_nt: TGCGCCAGCAGCTCTACAGGTCCCTACGAGCAGTACTTC
cdr3_aa: CASSSTGPYEQYF

v_call: TRBV5-1
clone_size: -
d_call: -
j_call: TRBJ2-5
cdr3_nt: TGCGCCAGCAGCTTCACGAGCTCGGAGACCCAGTACTTC
cdr3_aa: CASSFTSSETQYF

v_call: TRBV10-1
clone_size: -
d_call: -
j_call: TRBJ1-4
cdr3_nt: TGCGCCAGCAGTCTTCAGGGTAGTCTACACGAAAAACTGTTTTTT
cdr3_aa: CASSLQGSLHEKLFF

v_call: TRBV9
clone_size: -
d_call: -
j_call: TRBJ2-1
cdr3_nt: TGTGCCAGCAGCGTCGAGCCCCATTCGTGGAATGAGCAGTTCTTC
cdr3_aa: CASSVEPHSWNEQFF

v_call: TRBV7-2
clone_size: -
d_call: -
j_call: TRBJ1-6
cdr3_nt: TGTGCCAGCCGTTTTCGCAGATATAATTCACCCCTCCACTTT
cdr3_aa: CASRFRRYNSPLHF

v_call: TRBV3-1/TRBV3-2
clone_size: few
d_call: -
j_call: TRBJ1-5
cdr3_nt: TGTGCCAGCAGCCCCGGCCAGGGGCGCGATCAGCCCCAGCATTTT
cdr3_aa: CASSPGQGRDQPQHF

v_call: TRBV27
clone_size: -
d_call: -
j_call: TRBJ1-1
cdr3_nt: TGTGCCAGCAGTTTACTGGAGAGGGCCACTGAAGCTTTCTTT
cdr3_aa: CASSLLERATEAFF

v_call: TRBV3-1/TRBV3-2
clone_size: -
d_call: -
j_call: TRBJ2-5
cdr3_nt: TGTGCCAGCAGCCACACCACCGAACTAGCTCTCCAAGAGACCCAGTACTTC
cdr3_aa: CASSHTTELALQETQYF

v_call: TRBV5-8
clone_size: -
d_call: TRBD2
j_call: TRBJ2-3
cdr3_nt: TGTGCCAGCAGCCCAGTCGGGGGGGCGTTGGTGGCAGATACGCAGTATTTT
cdr3_aa: CASSPVGGALVADTQYF

v_call: TRBV6-5
clone_size: -
d_call: -
j_call: TRBJ1-1
cdr3_nt: TGTGCCAGCAGTTATGGACAGAACACTGAAGCTTTCTTT
cdr3_aa: CASSYGQNTEAFF

v_call: TRBV12-3/TRBV12-4
clone_size: -
d_call: -
j_call: TRBJ2-7
cdr3_nt: TGTGCCAGCAGTTGGGAGAGGCGCGAGCAGTACTTC
cdr3_aa: CASSWERREQYF

v_call: TRBV6-5
clone_size: -
d_call: -
j_call: TRBJ1-1
cdr3_nt: TGTGCCAGCAGAGAGGACAGAAGGGGGACTGAAGCTTTCTTT
cdr3_aa: CASREDRRGTEAFF

v_call: TRBV7-2
clone_size: -
d_call: TRBD1
j_call: TRBJ1-5
cdr3_nt: TGTGCCAGCAGCGACCGGACAGGGGGCTCTGGTCAGCCCCAGCATTTT
cdr3_aa: CASSDRTGGSGQPQHF

v_call: TRBV5-1
clone_size: -
d_call: -
j_call: TRBJ1-2
cdr3_nt: TGCGCCAGCAGCTCCGGGACACTTCCTTATGGCTACACCTTC
cdr3_aa: CASSSGTLPYGYTF

v_call: TRBV4-1
clone_size: -
d_call: -
j_call: TRBJ1-1
cdr3_nt: TGCGCCAGCAGCTTCGCAGCCGGGGGATACACTGAAGCTTTCTTT
cdr3_aa: CASSFAAGGYTEAFF

v_call: TRBV4-3
clone_size: -
d_call: -
j_call: TRBJ1-1
cdr3_nt: TGCGCCAGCGGCAAGGGCGGAGGTTACACTGAAGCTTTCTTT
cdr3_aa: CASGKGGGYTEAFF

v_call: TRBV18
clone_size: -
d_call: TRBD1
j_call: TRBJ1-2
cdr3_nt: TGTGCCAGCTCACTAGGACAGGGGGACTATGGCTACACCTTC
cdr3_aa: CASSLGQGDYGYTF

v_call: TRBV6-5
clone_size: -
d_call: -
j_call: TRBJ1-2
cdr3_nt: TGTGCCAGCACCCCCCGAGACAATGCGTATGGCTACACCTTC
cdr3_aa: CASTPRDNAYGYTF

v_call: TRBV9
clone_size: few
d_call: TRBD2
j_call: TRBJ2-5
cdr3_nt: TGTGCCAGCAGCCCCATCAGTGCAGCGGGGGGTTTAGAGACCCAGTACTTC
cdr3_aa: CASSPISAAGGLETQYF

v_call: TRBV11-2
clone_size: -
d_call: TRBD2
j_call: TRBJ2-3
cdr3_nt: TGTGCCAGCAGCTTAGGGGCTAGCGGGGAAGCAGATACGCAGTATTTT
cdr3_aa: CASSLGASGEADTQYF

v_call: TRBV12-3/TRBV12-4
clone_size: -
d_call: TRBD2
j_call: TRBJ2-7
cdr3_nt: TGTGCCAGCAGTACCGGGGGGATCTACGAGCAGTACTTC
cdr3_aa: CASSTGGIYEQYF

v_call: TRBV7-2
clone_size: -
d_call: TRBD2
j_call: TRBJ2-7
cdr3_nt: TGTGCCAGCAGCTTAGGAGGGACTAGCGGCAAGGACGAGCAGTACTTC
cdr3_aa: CASSLGGTSGKDEQYF

v_call: TRBV19
clone_size: -
d_call: -
j_call: TRBJ1-4
cdr3_nt: TGTGCCAGTAGTATATTGTGGGCCGCAACTAATGAAAAACTGTTTTTT
cdr3_aa: CASSILWAATNEKLFF

v_call: TRBV2
clone_size: -
d_call: TRBD2
j_call: TRBJ2-5
cdr3_nt: TGTGCCAGCACCAGGACTAGCGGGGCCCAAGAGACCCAGTACTTC
cdr3_aa: CASTRTSGAQETQYF

v_call: TRBV7-6
clone_size: -
d_call: -
j_call: TRBJ1-4
cdr3_nt: TGTGCCAGCAGCTTAGGGGCCAGGTCTGGGGAAAAACTGTTTTTT
cdr3_aa: CASSLGARSGEKLFF